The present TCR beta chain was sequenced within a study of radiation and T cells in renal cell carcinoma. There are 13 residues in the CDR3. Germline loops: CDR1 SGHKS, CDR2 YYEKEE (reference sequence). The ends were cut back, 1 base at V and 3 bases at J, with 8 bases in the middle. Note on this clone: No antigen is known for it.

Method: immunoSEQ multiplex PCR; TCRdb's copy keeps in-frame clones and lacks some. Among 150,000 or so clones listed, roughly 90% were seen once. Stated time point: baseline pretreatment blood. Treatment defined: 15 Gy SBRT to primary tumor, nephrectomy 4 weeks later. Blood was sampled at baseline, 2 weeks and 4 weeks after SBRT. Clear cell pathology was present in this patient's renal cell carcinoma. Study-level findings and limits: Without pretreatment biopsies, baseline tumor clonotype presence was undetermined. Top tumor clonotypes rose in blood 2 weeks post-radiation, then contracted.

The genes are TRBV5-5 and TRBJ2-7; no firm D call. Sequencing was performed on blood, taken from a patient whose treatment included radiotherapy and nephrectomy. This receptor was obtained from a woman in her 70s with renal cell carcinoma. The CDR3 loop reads CASSLTTNYEQYF. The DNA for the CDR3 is TGTGCCAGCAGCTTGACAACAAACTACGAGCAGTACTTC.